This is a list of T cell receptor beta chains from one sample in a study of T cell responses to AZD1222 COVID-19 vaccine. Sequencing used immunoSEQ multiplex PCR; TCRdb keeps in-frame clones, though not all of them. The sample holds about 140,000 clones, approximately 90% seen once. Sequenced here: peripheral blood, sampled on day 0 of AZD1222 vaccination. The source is an adult in good health. Each CDR3 is given with its conserved first and last residue. The D gene is left open where the match is weak. A row's size may be missing; if present it is once, few, many or a size class.

clone_size cdr3_length j_call d_call v_call cdr3_aa cdr3_nt
- 18 TRBJ1-1 - TRBV23-1 CASSQSHKVIGEDTEAFF TGCGCCAGCAGTCAATCTCATAAGGTTATCGGTGAGGACACTGAAGCTTTCTTT
- 21 TRBJ2-2 TRBD2 TRBV19 CASTTISGTSGRMGNTGELFF TGTGCCAGTACCACTATCTCCGGGACTAGCGGGAGAATGGGAAATACCGGGGAGCTGTTTTTT
- 15 TRBJ2-3 - TRBV5-1 CASSLVAGSTDTQYF TGCGCCAGCAGCTTGGTCGCCGGGAGCACAGATACGCAGTATTTT
once 17 TRBJ2-1 - TRBV5-8 CASSSIFSDYSYNEQFF TGTGCCAGCAGCTCAATCTTCTCGGACTACTCCTACAATGAGCAGTTCTTC
- 15 TRBJ2-1 - TRBV5-1 CASSSAGASYNEQFF TGCGCCAGCAGCTCTGCGGGGGCCTCCTACAATGAGCAGTTCTTC
- 16 TRBJ2-1 TRBD2 TRBV3-1/TRBV3-2 CASSQGRTSGNNEQFF TGTGCCAGCAGCCAAGGGAGGACTAGCGGGAACAATGAGCAGTTCTTC
- 15 TRBJ1-5 - TRBV4-3 CASSQEDTRNQPQHF TGCGCCAGCAGCCAAGAGGACACGCGAAATCAGCCCCAGCATTTT
- 21 TRBJ2-3 TRBD2 TRBV6-1 CASSEAPIGLAAASSTDTQYF TGTGCCAGCAGTGAAGCGCCGATTGGACTAGCTGCAGCCTCTAGCACAGATACGCAGTATTTT
- 10 TRBJ2-5 - TRBV6-5 CAAQFETQYF TGTGCCGCTCAGTTCGAGACCCAGTACTTC
- 13 TRBJ1-5 - TRBV7-9 CASRLDSIGPQHF TGTGCCAGCAGACTTGACAGCATTGGGCCCCAGCATTTT
- 15 TRBJ2-1 - TRBV7-3 CASSPQGGAYNEQFF TGTGCCAGCAGCCCCCAGGGAGGCGCCTACAATGAGCAGTTCTTC
- 16 TRBJ2-2 - TRBV19 CASSLSARGGSGELFF TGTGCCAGTAGCCTTTCCGCTCGCGGGGGCTCCGGGGAGCTGTTTTTT
- 12 TRBJ1-2 - TRBV5-1 CASSLSGNGYTF TGCGCCAGCAGCTTGTCTGGGAATGGCTACACCTTC
- 12 TRBJ2-5 - TRBV20-1 CSASRSRETQYF TGCAGTGCTAGTAGGTCGCGAGAGACCCAGTACTTC
- 16 TRBJ2-3 TRBD2 TRBV7-9 CASSLVLAASTDTQYF TGTGCCAGCAGCTTAGTCCTAGCGGCTAGCACAGATACGCAGTATTTT
- 15 TRBJ1-2 TRBD1 TRBV6-5 CASSLNRGVGIGYTF TGTGCCAGCAGTCTAAACAGGGGGGTAGGGATCGGCTACACCTTC
- 11 TRBJ1-5 - TRBV30 CAWSAGGPQHF TGTGCCTGGAGTGCGGGGGGGCCCCAGCATTTT
- 11 TRBJ2-1 - TRBV27 CASSLGSEQFF TGTGCCAGCAGTTTAGGAAGTGAGCAGTTCTTC
few 20 TRBJ2-2 TRBD2 TRBV6-2/TRBV6-3 CASSTFPQLAGGPRTGELFF TGTGCCAGCAGTACGTTCCCCCAACTAGCGGGAGGGCCCAGGACCGGGGAGCTGTTTTTT
- 15 TRBJ2-3 - TRBV6-1 CASSESDRAWGTQYF TGTGCCAGCAGTGAATCGGACAGAGCCTGGGGTACGCAGTATTTT